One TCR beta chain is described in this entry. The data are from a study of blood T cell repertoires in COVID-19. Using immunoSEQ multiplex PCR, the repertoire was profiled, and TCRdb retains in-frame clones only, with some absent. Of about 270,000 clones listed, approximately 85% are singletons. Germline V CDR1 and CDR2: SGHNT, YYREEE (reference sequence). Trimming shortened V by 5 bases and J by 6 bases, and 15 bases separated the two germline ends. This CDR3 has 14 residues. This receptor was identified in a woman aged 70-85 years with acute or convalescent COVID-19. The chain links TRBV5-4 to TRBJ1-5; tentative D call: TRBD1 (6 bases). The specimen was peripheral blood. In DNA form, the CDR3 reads TGTGCCAGCAGTGAACAGGGAATGGGTCAGCCCCAGCATTTT. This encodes CASSEQGMGQPQHF.